Listed below are T cell receptor beta chains from one sample, sequenced in a study of long-term antiretroviral therapy in people with HIV. Assay used: immunoSEQ multiplex PCR; TCRdb lists only in-frame clones, some missing. Of approximately 35,000 clones in the sample, over 70% are singletons; the top ten hold 8.2%. The specimen was unsorted PBMCs, collected 3.1 years after starting antiretroviral therapy. The receptors were sampled from a woman between 50 and 59 years old with HIV. Both conserved end residues are part of each CDR3. The order of the fields is clone size, CDR3 length, V gene, D gene, J gene, CDR3 protein, CDR3 DNA. A D gene is named only where the DNA matches it firmly. Clone size is stated in some rows and not others, as once, few, many or a class when expanded.

NA	15	TRBV6-5	NA	TRBJ1-4	CASTEDRTTNEKLFF	TGTGCCAGCACGGAAGACCGAACAACTAATGAAAAACTGTTTTTT
NA	17	TRBV12-5	NA	TRBJ2-1	CASATYLGSSSYNEQFF	TGTGCTAGTGCAACCTATTTGGGTTCGAGCTCCTACAATGAGCAGTTCTTC
NA	15	TRBV11-2	TRBD2	TRBJ2-5	CASSLSGGFKETQYF	TGTGCCAGCAGCTTAAGCGGGGGGTTCAAGGAGACCCAGTACTTC
NA	15	TRBV7-9	NA	TRBJ1-1	CATIAPEGMNTEAFF	TGTGCCACCATAGCCCCCGAAGGCATGAACACTGAAGCTTTCTTT
NA	17	TRBV2	TRBD1	TRBJ1-4	CASSESTGTKRNEKLFF	TGTGCCAGCAGTGAATCGACAGGGACAAAAAGGAATGAAAAACTGTTTTTT
NA	14	TRBV19	NA	TRBJ1-1	CASNSIGGNTEAFF	TGTGCCAGTAATTCCATTGGGGGGAACACTGAAGCTTTCTTT
few	14	TRBV28	NA	TRBJ2-3	CASRTYKLTDTQYF	TGTGCCAGCAGGACCTACAAGTTAACAGATACGCAGTATTTT
NA	16	TRBV6-5	NA	TRBJ1-5	CASSYYPKGSNQPQHF	TGTGCCAGCAGTTACTATCCTAAGGGTAGCAATCAGCCCCAGCATTTT
NA	16	TRBV10-3	TRBD1	TRBJ1-2	CAISETGTGVNYGYTF	TGTGCCATCAGTGAGACCGGGACAGGGGTTAACTATGGCTACACCTTC
NA	14	TRBV7-9	NA	TRBJ1-6	CASSLGGYNSPLHF	TGTGCCAGCAGCTTAGGCGGTTATAATTCACCCCTCCACTTT
NA	14	TRBV18	NA	TRBJ2-5	CASCFGGGQETQYF	TGTGCCAGCTGCTTCGGCGGAGGACAAGAGACCCAGTACTTC
few	13	TRBV7-9	NA	TRBJ1-1	CASSLEWRAEAFF	TGTGCCAGCAGCTTAGAGTGGAGGGCTGAAGCTTTCTTT
NA	15	TRBV19	TRBD2	TRBJ2-7	CASSPGTSGSYEQYF	TGTGCCAGTAGTCCCGGGACTAGCGGATCCTACGAGCAGTACTTC
NA	15	TRBV4-2	NA	TRBJ1-4	CASSQPTTANEKLFF	TGTGCCAGCAGCCAACCTACAACTGCTAATGAAAAACTGTTTTTT
NA	13	TRBV2	TRBD1	TRBJ1-4	CASSSGQGEKLFF	TGTGCCAGCAGCTCGGGACAGGGCGAAAAACTGTTTTTT
NA	10	TRBV29-1	NA	TRBJ2-5	CSVFQETQYF	TGCAGCGTTTTCCAAGAGACCCAGTACTTC
NA	17	TRBV5-1	TRBD2	TRBJ2-1	CASSAGTSGGAMDEQFF	TGCGCCAGCAGCGCCGGGACTAGCGGGGGGGCCATGGATGAGCAGTTCTTC
NA	19	TRBV5-1	TRBD2	TRBJ2-3	CASSEVLSRGGLGTDTQYF	TGCGCCAGCAGCGAAGTATTGAGTCGGGGGGGGCTTGGCACAGATACGCAGTATTTT
NA	14	TRBV5-1	NA	TRBJ1-1	CASSLWTMNTEAFF	TGCGCCAGCAGCTTGTGGACCATGAACACTGAAGCTTTCTTT
NA	13	TRBV25-1	NA	TRBJ2-1	CASSEGGYNEQFF	TGTGCCAGCAGTGAAGGGGGCTACAATGAGCAGTTCTTC
NA	14	TRBV7-9	NA	TRBJ2-3	CASSLTGGADTQYF	TGTGCCAGCAGCTTAACTGGGGGCGCAGATACGCAGTATTTT
NA	15	TRBV18	TRBD1	TRBJ1-1	CASSYTGATNTEAFF	TGTGCCAGCTCATATACAGGGGCTACGAACACTGAAGCTTTCTTT
few	15	TRBV4-1	NA	TRBJ1-2	CASSQTGAVNYGYTF	TGCGCCAGCAGCCAAACGGGGGCCGTTAACTATGGCTACACCTTC
NA	13	TRBV15	NA	TRBJ2-1	CATSLTSYNEQFF	TGTGCCACCAGCCTCACTAGCTACAATGAGCAGTTCTTC
NA	17	TRBV5-1	TRBD1	TRBJ2-3	CASSLGMGQTSTDTQYF	TGCGCCAGCAGCTTGGGGATGGGACAGACTAGCACAGATACGCAGTATTTT
NA	13	TRBV6-1	NA	TRBJ2-2	CASSEWGAGELFF	TGTGCCAGCAGTGAATGGGGCGCCGGGGAGCTGTTTTTT
NA	15	TRBV5-1	NA	TRBJ2-3	CASSRDWPYTDTQYF	TGCGCCAGCTCACGGGACTGGCCTTACACAGATACGCAGTATTTT